The rows below give T cell receptor beta chains drawn from one sample of a study of chemoradiotherapy in HPV16-positive cancers. Here immunoSEQ multiplex PCR was the method, and the copy in TCRdb shows in-frame clones only, minus some. This sample carries 15,000 or so clones, 60% to 80% of them seen once, and the ten largest clones take around 7.6%. The input for sequencing was tumor tissue, taken from a patient who underwent chemoradiotherapy. The source is a human donor with HPV-associated anogenital cancer. Both conserved end residues are part of each CDR3.

V gene	J gene	CDR3 protein
TRBV5-1	TRBJ1-3	CASSTGRSSGNTIYF
TRBV7-8	TRBJ2-1	CASSPPGLAGGEFF
TRBV5-4	TRBJ2-7	CASSTGRGPNYEQYF
TRBV27	TRBJ2-3	CASSSTGRGGQYF
TRBV2	TRBJ2-7	CASSATGQGGEQYF
TRBV4-2	TRBJ1-2	CASSRDSYGYTF
TRBV28	TRBJ1-6	CASSLDRGSPLHF
TRBV28	TRBJ2-2	CASSRGRGRWGELFF
TRBV16	TRBJ1-4	CASSQTATNEKLFF
TRBV14	TRBJ1-2	CASSQEGKQDYYGYTF
TRBV11-2	TRBJ1-2	CASSLGTALIGYTF
TRBV18	TRBJ1-2	CASSPQPFSRYGYTF
TRBV14	TRBJ1-5	CASSQGEGQPQHF
TRBV11-2	TRBJ2-7	CASSTTLGGSSSKQYF
TRBV6-1	TRBJ2-2	CASRSARGNTGELFF
TRBV19	TRBJ2-2	CASSINGGGNTGELFF